The entry that follows covers one T cell receptor beta chain sequence. Its target antigen remains unknown. No qualities accompany the bases; no much larger clone lies one base away. In the same sample, other DNA sequences code for this CDR3. Each collaborating institution followed its own protocols to collect whole blood in K2EDTA tubes. For TCRbeta analysis, collaborators shipped samples as frozen whole blood, isolated PBMCs, or DNA extracted from either of those sample types. The data stem from a study of blood T cell repertoires in COVID-19 (dated by TCRdb to 2020 to 2021). Describing the broader study: Collaborator samples came from the United States, Italy and Spain and covered acute and convalescent phases of COVID-19. The material from the prospective study consisted of cDNA or gDNA derived from T cells, B-cell-depleted T cells, or PBMCs. Subjects who had been exposed to COVID-19, were actively infected with it, or had recovered from it provided the deeply sampled blood TCRbeta repertoires that made up the dataset. The repertoires were made available in a free public database intended to serve as a resource for research on the immune response to SARS-CoV-2. The samples were drawn from the first 160 participants of the ongoing ImmuneRACE study and from over 950 subjects provided by 6 global collaborators. The sample metadata nearly always contained a de-identified subject ID, COVID-19 status, age in years and sex. HLA class I and class II types, where available, came from metadata supplied by the sample provider rather than from assay-based typing. Study-level results and caveats: The amount of clinical and demographic metadata varied by source and participant and was provided uncurated.

TCRbeta CDR3 regions were amplified from genomic DNA using the immunoSEQ Assay, a bias-controlled multiplex PCR. The study's processing was this. Nucleated cell counts per sample were estimated from amplification of reference gene primers within the assay. To quantify the absolute abundance of each unique TCRbeta CDR3 rearrangement, sequence reads were collapsed and filtered. For each sample, productive Simpson clonality was calculated as the square root of Simpson's diversity index over productive rearrangements. Drawn from immuneACCESS, this table holds only the in-frame rearrangements with V and J called that TCRdb kept. Clones are partly lost; checked studies trace under half to an unresolved V gene and leave the rest unexplained. Clone size and the V and J calls come from that table; the DNA yielded D and trimming. In this sample the table shows about 220,000 clones, around 82% of which occur a single time. Of the sample, less than 2.5% is held by the ten largest clones.

The CDR3 measures 13 amino acids from cysteine to phenylalanine. Just CDR3 DNA is preserved here, 39 bases in frame from base 1. Based on the germline V gene, the CDR1 and CDR2 sequences are KGHSH and LQKENI. V is pared back by 3 bases and J by 1 base, with 6 bases lying between the germline termini. The chain uses TRBV18 and TRBJ1-1, with TRBD1 as a weak D call on 5 bases. The origin of this receptor is a woman in her sixties with acute or convalescent COVID-19. Sequencing was carried out using peripheral blood. Here is the DNA: TGTGCCAGCTCACCTGGACAGAACACTGAAGCTTTCTTT. It encodes CASSPGQNTEAFF. Reference TRBV18 and TRBJ1-1 proteins supply the regions before and after the CDR3; the full variable domain is: NAGVMQNPRHLVRRRGQEARLRCSPMKGHSHVYWYRQLPEEGLKFMVYLQKENIIDESGMPKERFSAEFPKEGPSILRIQQVVRGDSAAYFCASSPGQNTEAFFGQGTRLTVV.